This T cell receptor beta chain was documented in a study of vaccination effects on CD4 cells after COVID-19. Study information: After the second dose, samples were taken at median day 72.

ViraFEST assay sequencing came after antigen-specific CD4+ T cells were expanded with viral peptide pools. The authors isolated CD4+ T cells after around nine days of culture. Each person got two doses of an mRNA SARS-CoV-2 vaccine, BNT162b2 or mRNA-1273. Notes on this clone: Its target is unknown.

The junction had 5 bases not matched to a gene; V was cut back by 2 bases and J by 9 bases. This CDR3 spans 15 amino acids. CDR1 is KGHSH and CDR2 is LQKENI in the germline V gene. TCRdb keeps only in-frame clones here, not all; method: immunoSEQ multiplex PCR. The sample shows about 29,000 clones, roughly 74% of them seen only once. The sequenced sample was CD4+ T cells from PBMCs cultured with HCoV-OC43 spike peptides, obtained after COVID-19 vaccination. Subset specified: HCoV-OC43 spike overlapping peptide pool stimulation. This chain connects TRBV18 to TRBJ1-6, with 9 bases fitting TRBD1. The clonotype comes from a human donor who received a COVID-19 vaccine. The CDR3 nucleotides are TGTGCCAGCTCACCAGGGACAGGGACGGGTTCACCCCTCCACTTT. Translation gives CASSPGTGTGSPLHF. Combining the CDR3 with reference TRBV18 and TRBJ1-6 gives the whole variable domain NAGVMQNPRHLVRRRGQEARLRCSPMKGHSHVYWYRQLPEEGLKFMVYLQKENIIDESGMPKERFSAEFPKEGPSILRIQQVVRGDSAAYFCASSPGTGTGSPLHFGNGTRLTVT.